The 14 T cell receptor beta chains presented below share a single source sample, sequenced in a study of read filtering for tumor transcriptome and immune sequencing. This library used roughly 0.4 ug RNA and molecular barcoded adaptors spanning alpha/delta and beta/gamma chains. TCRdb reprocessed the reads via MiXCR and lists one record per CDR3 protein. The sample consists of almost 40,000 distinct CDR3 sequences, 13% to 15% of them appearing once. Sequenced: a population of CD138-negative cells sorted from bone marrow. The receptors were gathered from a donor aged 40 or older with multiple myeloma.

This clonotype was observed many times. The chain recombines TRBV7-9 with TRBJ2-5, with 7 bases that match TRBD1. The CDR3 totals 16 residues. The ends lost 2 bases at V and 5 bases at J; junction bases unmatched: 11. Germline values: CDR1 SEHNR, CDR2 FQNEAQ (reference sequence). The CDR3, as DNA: TGTGCCAGCAGCTTAAATCCGCGACAGGGCTGGGAGACCCAGTACTTC. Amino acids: CASSLNPRQGWETQYF.

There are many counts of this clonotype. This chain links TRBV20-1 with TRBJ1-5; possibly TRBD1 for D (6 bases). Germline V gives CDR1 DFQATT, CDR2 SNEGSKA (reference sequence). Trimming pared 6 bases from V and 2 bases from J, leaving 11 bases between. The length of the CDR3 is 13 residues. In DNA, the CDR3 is TGCAGTGCAGCACAGGGTGGCAATCAGCCCCAGCATTTT. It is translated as CSAAQGGNQPQHF.

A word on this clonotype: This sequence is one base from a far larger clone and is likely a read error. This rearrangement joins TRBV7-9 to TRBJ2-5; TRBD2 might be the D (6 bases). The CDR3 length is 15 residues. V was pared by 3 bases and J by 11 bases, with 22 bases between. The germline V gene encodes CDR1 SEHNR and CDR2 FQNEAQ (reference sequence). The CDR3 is CASSFSGAQGNEQYF. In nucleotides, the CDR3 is TGTGCCAGCAGCTTCTCGGGAGCCCAGGGCAATGAGCAGTACTTC.

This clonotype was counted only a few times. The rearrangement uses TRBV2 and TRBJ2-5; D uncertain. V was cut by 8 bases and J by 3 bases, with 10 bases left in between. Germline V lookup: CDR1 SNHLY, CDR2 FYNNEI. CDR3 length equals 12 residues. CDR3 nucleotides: TGTGCCAGCGGCCTCTTAGAAGAGACCCAGTACTTC. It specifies CASGLLEETQYF.

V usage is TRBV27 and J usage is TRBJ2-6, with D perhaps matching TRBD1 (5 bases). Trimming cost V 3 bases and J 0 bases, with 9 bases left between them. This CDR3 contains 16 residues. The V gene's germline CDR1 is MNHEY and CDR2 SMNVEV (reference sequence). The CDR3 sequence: CASSLIQASGANVLTF. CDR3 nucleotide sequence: TGTGCCAGCAGTTTGATACAGGCCTCTGGGGCCAACGTCCTGACTTTC.

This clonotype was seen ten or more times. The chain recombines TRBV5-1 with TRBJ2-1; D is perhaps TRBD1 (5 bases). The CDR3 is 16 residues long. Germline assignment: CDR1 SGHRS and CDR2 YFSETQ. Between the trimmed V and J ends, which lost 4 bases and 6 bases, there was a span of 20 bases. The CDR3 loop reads CASSNPSGLSLNEQFF. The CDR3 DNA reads TGCGCCAGCAGCAATCCCTCAGGGTTATCCCTCAATGAGCAGTTCTTC.

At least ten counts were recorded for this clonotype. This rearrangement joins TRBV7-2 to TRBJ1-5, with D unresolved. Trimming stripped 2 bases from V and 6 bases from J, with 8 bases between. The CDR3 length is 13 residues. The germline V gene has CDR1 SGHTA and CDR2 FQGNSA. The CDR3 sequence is CASSLTPGQPQHF. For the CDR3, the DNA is TGTGCCAGCAGCTTAACCCCCGGTCAGCCCCAGCATTTT.

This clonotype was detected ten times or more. The CDR3 spells CASSPKAGQGASGGYTF. In DNA, the CDR3 is TGTGCCAGCTCACCCAAGGCAGGACAGGGGGCATCTGGAGGCTACACCTTC. V gene TRBV18 combines with J gene TRBJ1-2; 11 bases fit TRBD1. From germline, CDR1 is KGHSH and CDR2 LQKENI. The CDR3 contains 17 residues. V was clipped by 3 bases and J by 8 bases; unmatched bases: 14.

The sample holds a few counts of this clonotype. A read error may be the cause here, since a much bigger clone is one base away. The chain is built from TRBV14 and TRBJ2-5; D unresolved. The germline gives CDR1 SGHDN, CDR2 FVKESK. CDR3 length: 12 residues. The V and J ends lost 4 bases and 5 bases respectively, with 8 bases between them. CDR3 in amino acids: CASSLSLETQYF. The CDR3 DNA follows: TGTGCCAGCAGCCTTTCCTTGGAGACCCAGTACTTC.

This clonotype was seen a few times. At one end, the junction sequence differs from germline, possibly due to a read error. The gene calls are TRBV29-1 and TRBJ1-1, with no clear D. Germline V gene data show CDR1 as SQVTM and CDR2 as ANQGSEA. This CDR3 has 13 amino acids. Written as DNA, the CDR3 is TGCAGCGTTTTTTTCATAGGGAACTCTGAAGCTTTCTTT. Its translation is CSVFFIGNSEAFF.

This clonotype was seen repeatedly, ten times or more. As DNA, the CDR3 is TGTGCCACCAGTGACCGGGCCTTCGATACGCAGTATTTT. The encoded protein is CATSDRAFDTQYF. The J gene is TRBJ2-3, the V gene TRBV24-1; D is undetermined. In germline, CDR1 is KGHDR, CDR2 SFDVKD. The V end lost 4 bases, the J end lost 6 bases, and 10 bases lay between the germline ends. The length of the CDR3 is 13 residues.

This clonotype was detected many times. The CDR3 nucleotides are TGTGCCAGCAGCCGGGAGCGTAACGTGGGTTTCTTT. Translated, it gives CASSRERNVGFF. The chain is built from TRBV7-9 and TRBJ1-1; no clear D gene. Trimming shortened V by 5 bases and J by 13 bases, and 17 bases separated the two germline ends. The CDR3 has 12 amino acids. Per the germline V gene, CDR1 is SEHNR and CDR2 is FQNEAQ (reference sequence).

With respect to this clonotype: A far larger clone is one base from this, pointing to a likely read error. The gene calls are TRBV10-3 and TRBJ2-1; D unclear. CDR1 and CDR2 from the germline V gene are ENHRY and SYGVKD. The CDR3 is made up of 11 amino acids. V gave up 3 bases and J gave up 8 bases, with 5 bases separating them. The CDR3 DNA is TGTGCCATCAGTGAAAGTGATGAGCAGTTCTTC. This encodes CAISESDEQFF.

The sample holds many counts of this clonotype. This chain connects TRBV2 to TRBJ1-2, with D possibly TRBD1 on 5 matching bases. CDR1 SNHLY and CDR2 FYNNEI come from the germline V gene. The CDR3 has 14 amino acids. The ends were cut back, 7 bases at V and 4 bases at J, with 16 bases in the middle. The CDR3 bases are TGTGCCAGCATAAATATCAGGGCTAGCTATGGCTACACCTTC. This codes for CASINIRASYGYTF.